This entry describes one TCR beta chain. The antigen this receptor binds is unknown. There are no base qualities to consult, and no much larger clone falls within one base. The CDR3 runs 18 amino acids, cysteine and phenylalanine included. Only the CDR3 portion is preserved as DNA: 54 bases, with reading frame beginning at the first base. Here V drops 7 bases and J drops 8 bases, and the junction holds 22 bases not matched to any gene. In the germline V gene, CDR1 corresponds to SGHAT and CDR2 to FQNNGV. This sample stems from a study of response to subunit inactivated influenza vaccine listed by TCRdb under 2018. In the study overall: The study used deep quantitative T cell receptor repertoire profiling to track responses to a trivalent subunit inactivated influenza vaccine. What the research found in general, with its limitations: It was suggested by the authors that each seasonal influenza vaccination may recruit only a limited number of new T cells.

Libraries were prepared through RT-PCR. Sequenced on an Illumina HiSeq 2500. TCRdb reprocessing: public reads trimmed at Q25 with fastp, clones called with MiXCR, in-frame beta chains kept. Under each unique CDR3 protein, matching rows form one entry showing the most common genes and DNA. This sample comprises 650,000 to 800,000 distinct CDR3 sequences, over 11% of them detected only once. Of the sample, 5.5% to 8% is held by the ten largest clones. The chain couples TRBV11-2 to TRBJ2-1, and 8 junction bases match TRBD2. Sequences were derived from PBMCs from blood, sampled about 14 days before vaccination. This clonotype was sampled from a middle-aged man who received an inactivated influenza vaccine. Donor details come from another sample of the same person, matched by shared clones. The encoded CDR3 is CASNAFGGGHPVFYEQFF. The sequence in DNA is TGTGCCAGCAACGCTTTCGGGGGGGGCCACCCAGTCTTCTATGAGCAGTTCTTC.